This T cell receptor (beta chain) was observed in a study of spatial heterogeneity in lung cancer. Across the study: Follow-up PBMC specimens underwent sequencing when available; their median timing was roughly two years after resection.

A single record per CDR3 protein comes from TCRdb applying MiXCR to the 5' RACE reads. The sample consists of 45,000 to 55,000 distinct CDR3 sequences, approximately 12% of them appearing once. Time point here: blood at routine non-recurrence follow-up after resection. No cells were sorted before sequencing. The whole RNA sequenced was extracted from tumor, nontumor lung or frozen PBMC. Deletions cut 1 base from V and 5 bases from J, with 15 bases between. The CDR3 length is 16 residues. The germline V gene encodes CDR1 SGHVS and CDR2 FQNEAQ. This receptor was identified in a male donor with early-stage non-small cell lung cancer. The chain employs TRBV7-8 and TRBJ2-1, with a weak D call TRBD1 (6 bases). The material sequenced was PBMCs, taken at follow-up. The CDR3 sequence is CASSLVQGLTHNEQFF. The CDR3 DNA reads TGTGCCAGCAGCTTAGTCCAGGGGCTAACTCACAATGAGCAGTTCTTC. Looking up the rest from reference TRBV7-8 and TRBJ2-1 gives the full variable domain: GAGVSQSPRYKVAKRGQDVALRCDPISGHVSLFWYQQALGQGPEFLTYFQNEAQLDKSGLPSDRFFAERPEGSVSTLKIQRTQQEDSAVYLCASSLVQGLTHNEQFFGPGTRLTVL.